The 18 T cell receptor beta chains in this list originate from one sample, sequenced in a study of T cells after yellow fever vaccination (dated by TCRdb to between 2018 and 2021). Library preparation employed 5' RACE. Sequencing used an Illumina HiSeq 2500. The public reads were reanalyzed by TCRdb: fastp trimming at Q25, MiXCR alignment, in-frame beta chains only. Every entry covers one CDR3 protein and lists the most common genes and DNA from its rows. The sample records some 350,000 distinct CDR3 sequences, roughly 6.2% of which are singletons. The ten largest clones capture 14% to 15% of the sample. The treatment or condition tag for this specimen amounts to: live attenuated yellow fever vaccine strain. The source material was PBMCs, sampled 5 days after the yellow fever booster vaccination. The source of these receptors is a man aged 30 to 39 who received the YFV17D yellow fever vaccine.

This chain connects TRBV6-5 to TRBJ2-7, with TRBD2 matching 8 bases. Germline CDR1 reads MNHEY; CDR2 reads SVGAGI. V lost 0 bases and J lost 6; bases outside the gene matches: 7. There are 15 residues in the CDR3. CDR3 bases: TGTGCCAGCAGTTACTCTAACCGGGAGGGGTCCGAGCAGTACTTC. Amino acid sequence: CASSYSNREGSEQYF.

There are many counts of this clonotype. V gene TRBV20-1 combines with J gene TRBJ1-6; D is unresolved. This CDR3 is built from 11 residues. V lost 7 bases to trimming and J lost 14 bases, with 15 bases between them. Germline CDR1 is DFQATT and CDR2 is SNEGSKA (reference sequence). CDR3 protein: CSGGSRGTLHF. DNA for the CDR3: TGCAGTGGGGGAAGTCGAGGGACCCTCCACTTT.

The chain couples TRBV11-2 to TRBJ1-1, with 7 bases that match TRBD1. CDR3 length: 15 amino acids. Losses at the gene ends were 3 bases for V and 5 bases for J; bases not matched to a gene: 9. Germline CDR1 reads SGHAT; CDR2 reads FQNNGV. The CDR3 loop reads CASSLDLTGRTEAFF. The CDR3 DNA reads as TGTGCCAGCAGCTTGGACTTGACAGGGAGGACTGAAGCTTTCTTT.

This clonotype was detected many times. The rearrangement joins TRBV15 to TRBJ2-5; TRBD2 might be the D (6 bases). Germline assignment: CDR1 LNHNV and CDR2 YYDKDF (reference sequence). V was cut by 8 bases and J by 3 bases, with 10 bases left in between. The length of the CDR3 is 12 residues. The CDR3 coding sequence is TGTGCCACCTTGGGAGGTGAAGAGACCCAGTACTTC. Protein product: CATLGGEETQYF.

This clonotype was picked up many times. The chain recombines TRBV5-6 with TRBJ2-3; D might be TRBD2 (5 bases). V was pared by 1 base and J by 2 bases, with 14 bases between. The germline CDR1 and CDR2 sequences are SGHDT and YYEEEE. The CDR3 spans 16 residues. The DNA for the CDR3 is TGTGCCAGCAGCTTGACCGGGATAGAGAACACAGATACGCAGTATTTT. Protein sequence: CASSLTGIENTDTQYF.

This clonotype was counted a few times. The chain carries TRBV19 and TRBJ2-3; tentatively, D is TRBD2 (5 bases). The CDR3 covers 13 residues. Trimming pared 3 bases from V and 4 bases from J, leaving 8 bases between. Germline lookup yields CDR1 LNHDA and CDR2 SQIVND (reference sequence). CDR3 residues: CASSIGVSDTQYF. The CDR3 DNA reads as TGTGCCAGTAGTATCGGGGTGTCAGATACGCAGTATTTT.

The chain joins TRBV7-9 to TRBJ2-2; D may be TRBD1 (5 bases). Trimming took off 10 bases at V and 0 bases at J, with 6 bases between the two ends. The germline gives CDR1 SEHNR, CDR2 FQNEAQ (reference sequence). The CDR3 extends over 12 amino acids. CDR3 nucleotides: TGTGCCACACAGGCGAACACCGGGGAGCTGTTTTTT. Its translation is CATQANTGELFF.

There are many counts of this clonotype. This sequence joins TRBV4-3 and TRBJ2-3; no definite D call. This CDR3 contains 13 residues. Trimming took 1 base from V and 2 from J, leaving 4 bases between them. From germline, CDR1 is LGHNA and CDR2 YSLEER. CDR3 protein: CASSQGPTDTQYF. DNA of the CDR3: TGCGCCAGCAGCCAAGGGCCCACAGATACGCAGTATTTT.

The V and J genes are TRBV20-1 and TRBJ1-5, with 9 bases identical to TRBD1. V lost 1 base, J lost 5 bases, and 15 bases stayed unmatched. Germline-derived CDR1 and CDR2 are DFQATT and SNEGSKA (reference sequence). The CDR3 covers 18 residues. This chain's CDR3 is CSARGQGGRTGAHQPQHF. For the CDR3, the DNA is TGCAGTGCTAGAGGGCAAGGCGGTAGGACAGGGGCCCATCAGCCCCAGCATTTT.

The table lists this clonotype with a few counts. The gene calls are TRBV5-1 and TRBJ1-4; D may be TRBD1 (5 bases). CDR3 length equals 16 residues. The germline V and J ends were trimmed by 5 bases and 2 bases, with 16 bases remaining between them. CDR1 is SGHRS and CDR2 is YFSETQ in the germline V gene. CDR3 DNA sequence: TGCGCCAGCAGAACCGGGGGGACCACGACTAATGAAAAACTGTTTTTT. It codes for CASRTGGTTTNEKLFF.

This clonotype was counted ten times or more. This chain links TRBV5-1 with TRBJ1-1; D is perhaps TRBD1 (5 bases). Per germline, CDR1 SGHRS and CDR2 YFSETQ. V was shortened by 0 bases and J by 3 bases, with 12 bases between the two germline ends. This CDR3 is 15 amino acids long. CDR3 coding DNA: TGCGCCAGCAGCTTGGGTTGGGGCGCAGACACTGAAGCTTTCTTT. It specifies CASSLGWGADTEAFF.

This clonotype came up many times. This chain links TRBV5-1 with TRBJ1-1; 10 nucleotides align to TRBD1. CDR3 size: 15 residues. The trim removed 3 bases at V and 1 base at J, leaving 3 bases unmatched. In germline, CDR1 is SGHRS, CDR2 YFSETQ. CDR3 residues: CASSSGQGTNTEAFF. CDR3 DNA: TGCGCCAGCAGCTCGGGACAGGGGACGAACACTGAAGCTTTCTTT.

To note about this clonotype: This sequence may be a read error, since a much larger clone differs from it by one base. The chain has TRBV20-1 and TRBJ1-1; the match to TRBD1 covers 10 bases. The CDR3 sequence is 14 residues long. Germline CDR1 and CDR2: DFQATT and SNEGSKA (reference sequence). CDR3 sequence (DNA): TGCTGTGCTAGGTCCGGGACAGGGGTTTCTGAAGCTTTCTTT. This sequence encodes CCARSGTGVSEAFF.

A few counts support this clonotype. The chain links TRBV6-2 or TRBV6-3 to TRBJ2-1; D is possibly TRBD2 (6 bases). The germline V and J ends were trimmed by 6 bases and 2 bases, with 17 bases remaining between them. Looked up from germline, CDR1 is MNHEY and CDR2 is SVGEGT. CDR3 size: 16 residues. This CDR3 reads CASSPAGRGAYNEQFF. Here the CDR3 DNA reads TGTGCCAGCAGCCCCGCGGGACGAGGGGCCTACAATGAGCAGTTCTTC.

The rearrangement links TRBV21-1 to TRBJ2-1; the table names TRBD2, a call not compared with the DNA. TRBV21-1 is an annotated pseudogene. The CDR3 has 15 amino acids. The CDR3 spells CATLDFIIPYNEQFF. In DNA, the CDR3 is TGTGCCACACTAGACTTTATTATCCCCTACAATGAGCAGTTCTTC.

This clonotype was counted many times. The chain carries TRBV7-2 and TRBJ2-7, with no clear D. The CDR3 contains 13 residues. V lost 8 bases and J 3 bases, leaving 14 bases between the germline ends. CDR1 is SGHTA and CDR2 is FQGNSA in the germline V gene. CDR3 protein: CASGLSTDYEQYF. The CDR3, as DNA: TGTGCCAGCGGGCTTTCGACTGACTACGAGCAGTACTTC.

The sample holds many counts of this clonotype. V is TRBV5-6 and J is TRBJ2-7; D is perhaps TRBD1 (5 bases). Germline-derived CDR1 and CDR2 are SGHDT and YYEEEE. V lost 1 base and J lost 3, with 11 bases in between. This CDR3 has 14 residues. The CDR3 sequence: CASSLQGSLYEQYF. DNA of the CDR3: TGTGCCAGCAGCTTGCAGGGCTCCCTCTACGAGCAGTACTTC.

This clonotype was seen a few times. The chain has TRBV20-1 and TRBJ2-7, with TRBD2 matching over 7 bases. V lost 5 bases, J lost 3 bases, and 16 bases stayed unmatched. The germline V gene encodes CDR1 DFQATT and CDR2 SNEGSKA (reference sequence). This CDR3 comprises 16 residues. CDR3 residues: CSAFHLTSSGDYEQYF. CDR3 DNA: TGCAGTGCTTTCCACCTGACTAGCAGTGGGGACTACGAGCAGTACTTC.